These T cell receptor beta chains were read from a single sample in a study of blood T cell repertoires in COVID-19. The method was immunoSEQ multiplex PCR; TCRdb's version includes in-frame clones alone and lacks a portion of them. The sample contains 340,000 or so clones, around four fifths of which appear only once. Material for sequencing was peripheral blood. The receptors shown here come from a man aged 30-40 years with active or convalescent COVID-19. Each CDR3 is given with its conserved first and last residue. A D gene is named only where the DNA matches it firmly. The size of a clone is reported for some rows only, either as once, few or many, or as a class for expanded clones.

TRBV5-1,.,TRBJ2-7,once,CASSLPGSHEQYF,TGCGCCAGCAGCTTGCCGGGGTCCCACGAGCAGTACTTC
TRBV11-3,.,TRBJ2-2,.,CASSPSEAEAGGELFF,TGTGCCAGCAGCCCCAGCGAGGCCGAGGCGGGCGGGGAGCTGTTTTTT
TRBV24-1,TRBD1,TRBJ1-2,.,CATSAPGQGSDGYTF,TGTGCCACCAGTGCACCGGGACAGGGGAGCGATGGCTACACCTTC
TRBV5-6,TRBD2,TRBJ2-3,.,CASSEFMRREGSTDTQYF,TGTGCCAGCAGCGAGTTTATGCGGCGGGAGGGCAGCACAGATACGCAGTATTTT
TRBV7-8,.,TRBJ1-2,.,CASSARFRADLYGYTF,TGTGCCAGCAGCGCTCGCTTCAGGGCGGATCTCTATGGCTACACCTTC
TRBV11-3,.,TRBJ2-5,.,CASSLANQETQYF,TGTGCCAGCAGCTTGGCCAACCAAGAGACCCAGTACTTC
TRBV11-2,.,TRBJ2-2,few,CASSGTGVHTGELFF,TGTGCCAGCAGCGGGACGGGGGTTCACACCGGGGAGCTGTTTTTT
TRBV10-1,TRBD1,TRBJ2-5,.,CASSLSSGTGRPASRTQYF,TGCGCCAGCAGTCTTTCCTCCGGGACAGGGCGCCCAGCTAGCCGGACCCAGTACTTC
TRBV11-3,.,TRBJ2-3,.,CASSLGSGVTDTQYF,TGTGCCAGCAGCTTAGGTTCCGGGGTCACAGATACGCAGTATTTT
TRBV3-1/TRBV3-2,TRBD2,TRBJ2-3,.,CASSPGREAASTDTQYF,TGTGCCAGCAGCCCAGGGCGGGAGGCTGCTAGCACAGATACGCAGTATTTT
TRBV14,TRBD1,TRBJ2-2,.,CASRNRGNTGELFF,TGTGCCAGCAGGAACAGGGGTAACACCGGGGAGCTGTTTTTT
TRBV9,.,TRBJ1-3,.,CASSGGRGGGNTIYF,TGTGCCAGCAGCGGAGGGAGGGGAGGAGGAAACACCATATATTTT
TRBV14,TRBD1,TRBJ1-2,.,CASSPLTGTPGYTF,TGTGCCAGCAGCCCTTTGACAGGGACCCCTGGCTACACCTTC
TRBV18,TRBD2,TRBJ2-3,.,CASSPQLAGGLTDTQYF,TGTGCCAGCTCACCACAGCTAGCGGGGGGACTCACAGATACGCAGTATTTT
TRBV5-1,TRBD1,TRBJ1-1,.,CASSHPRTGGLVMNTEAFF,TGCGCCAGCAGCCACCCGAGGACAGGGGGGTTGGTAATGAACACTGAAGCTTTCTTT
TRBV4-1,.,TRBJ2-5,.,CASSHRIGPGHGQLEETQYF,TGCGCCAGCAGCCACAGGATCGGGCCCGGCCACGGACAGCTAGAAGAGACCCAGTACTTC
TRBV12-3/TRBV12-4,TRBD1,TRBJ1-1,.,CASSTTGGTEAFF,TGTGCCAGCAGTACGACAGGGGGCACTGAAGCTTTCTTT
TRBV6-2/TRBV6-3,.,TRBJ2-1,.,CASSYTPGEQFF,TGTGCCAGCAGTTACACCCCCGGTGAGCAGTTCTTC
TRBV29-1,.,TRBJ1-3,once,CSVDSGTRYF,TGCAGCGTTGACTCTGGGACAAGATATTTT
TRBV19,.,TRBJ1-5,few,CASRDRFNQPQHF,TGTGCCAGCCGCGACAGATTCAATCAGCCCCAGCATTTT
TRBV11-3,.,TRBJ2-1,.,CASSLGGRGDNEQFF,TGTGCCAGCAGCTTAGGTGGGAGGGGGGACAATGAGCAGTTCTTC
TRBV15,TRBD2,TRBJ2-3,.,CATSRDRTSGGALDTQYF,TGTGCCACCAGCAGAGATAGGACTAGCGGGGGGGCTTTGGATACGCAGTATTTT
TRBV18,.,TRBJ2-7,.,CASSPGRSYEQYF,TGTGCCAGCTCACCAGGCAGGTCCTACGAGCAGTACTTC
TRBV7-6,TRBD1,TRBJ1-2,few,CASSAAGQSFDYGYTF,TGTGCCAGCAGCGCCGCGGGACAGTCCTTTGACTATGGCTACACCTTC
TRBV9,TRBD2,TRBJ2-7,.,CASSPGGETEQYF,TGTGCCAGCAGCCCGGGGGGGGAAACCGAGCAGTACTTC
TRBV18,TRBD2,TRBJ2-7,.,CASSRTSGTYEQYF,TGTGCCAGCTCACGCACTAGCGGAACCTACGAGCAGTACTTC
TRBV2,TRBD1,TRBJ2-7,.,CASSSGTGNYEQYF,TGTGCCAGCAGCTCCGGGACAGGGAACTACGAGCAGTACTTC
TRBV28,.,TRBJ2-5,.,CASSLPRTVLETQYF,TGTGCCAGCAGTTTACCCCGGACTGTCCTAGAGACCCAGTACTTC
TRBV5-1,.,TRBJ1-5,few,CASSFEGSQPQHF,TGCGCCAGCAGCTTTGAGGGAAGTCAGCCCCAGCATTTT
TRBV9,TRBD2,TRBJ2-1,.,CASSVDPSGRAHKNEQFF,TGTGCCAGCAGCGTAGACCCTAGCGGGAGGGCCCATAAAAATGAGCAGTTCTTC
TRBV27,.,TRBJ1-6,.,CASRPLGASPLHF,TGTGCCAGCCGCCCGCTGGGGGCTTCACCCCTCCACTTT
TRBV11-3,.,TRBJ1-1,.,CASSRGGGTEAFF,TGTGCCAGCAGCCGGGGGGGAGGGACTGAAGCTTTCTTT
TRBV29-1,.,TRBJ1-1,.,CSVEYQAGTEAFF,TGCAGCGTTGAATACCAGGCCGGCACTGAAGCTTTCTTT
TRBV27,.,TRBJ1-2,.,CASSPPGRHGYTF,TGTGCCAGCAGTCCACCGGGGAGACATGGCTACACCTTC
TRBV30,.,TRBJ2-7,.,CAFMGGRGYEQYF,TGTGCCTTCATGGGTGGGAGAGGCTACGAGCAGTACTTC
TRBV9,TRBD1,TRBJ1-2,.,CASSPGQGQGYTF,TGTGCCAGCAGCCCTGGACAGGGTCAGGGCTACACCTTC
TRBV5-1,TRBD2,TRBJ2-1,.,CASSLSGSYNEQFF,TGCGCCAGCAGCTTGAGCGGGAGTTACAATGAGCAGTTCTTC
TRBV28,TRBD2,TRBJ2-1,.,CASSLTSGSDEQFF,TGTGCCAGCAGTTTGACTAGCGGGAGCGATGAGCAGTTCTTC
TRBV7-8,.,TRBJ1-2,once,CASSPTPRGYTF,TGTGCCAGCAGCCCTACCCCTCGGGGCTACACCTTC
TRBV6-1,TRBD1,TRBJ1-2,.,CASSDSRDRVPNYGYTF,TGTGCCAGCAGTGATTCCCGGGACAGGGTCCCTAACTATGGCTACACCTTC